Only a few counts were recorded for the clone carrying this T cell receptor beta chain. What it recognizes is unknown. This sample was included in a study of CD8 T cells in ankylosing spondylitis. Whole-study results and caveats: Clones tied to disease were said to be significantly enriched in matched ankylosing spondylitis synovial fluid. CD8+ disease-linked clones were present at relatively low frequencies in blood. Previously reported in reactive arthritis synovial fluid and blood were some of the motif variants. In ankylosing spondylitis blood, a motif of seven to nine highly homologous TCR beta variants appeared characteristic.

The TCR beta libraries were generated through quantitative 5'-RACE incorporating molecular barcodes. TCRdb ran MiXCR on the 5' RACE reads and lists one entry per CDR3 protein. The sample includes fewer than 500,000 distinct CDR3 sequences, approximately 26% of them seen just once. The germline V gene encodes CDR1 ENHRY and CDR2 SYGVKD. After removal of 6 bases from V and 0 bases from J, the junction contained 7 bases not matched to a gene. This CDR3 contains 16 residues. The TCR sequence derives from a male donor with ankylosing spondylitis. The chain is built from TRBV10-3 and TRBJ2-5, with 10 bases matching TRBD1. The material sequenced was blood, either unsorted or a sorted T cell fraction (not recorded which). The CDR3: CAISARDRGHQETQYF. CDR3 DNA: TGTGCCATCAGCGCTCGGGACAGGGGCCACCAAGAGACCCAGTACTTC.